The 25 T cell receptor beta chains given below trace back to one sample, sequenced in a study of shared clonotypes between healthy human individuals. Some clones are missing from TCRdb's copy, which holds only in-frame ones; the method was immunoSEQ multiplex PCR. In the table there are over a million clones, around 97% of which are singletons. Sequencing input: naive CD4+ T cells sorted from blood. Subset noted: CD45RA+ positively selected. The receptor set was obtained from a man aged 30 to 45 in good health.

This clone appeared once. Other nucleotide sequences in the sample specify the same CDR3. The chain links TRBV10-3 to TRBJ2-1; D not resolved. CDR1 is ENHRY, CDR2 SYGVKD, per germline. The CDR3 covers 11 residues. V was shortened by 4 bases and J by 6 bases, with 4 bases between the two germline ends. CDR3 DNA: TGTGCCATCAGTGGACTCAATGAGCAGTTCTTC. Translation: CAISGLNEQFF.

The count of this clone is one. The chain joins TRBV28 to TRBJ2-1, with 7 bases lining up with TRBD2. V dropped 7 bases and J dropped 5; count of bases not matched to a gene: 14. This CDR3 has 16 amino acids. Per the germline V gene, CDR1 is MDHEN and CDR2 is SYDVKM. CDR3 protein: CASNLREAGFNNEQFF. As DNA, the CDR3 is TGTGCCAGCAATCTTAGGGAAGCGGGATTCAACAATGAGCAGTTCTTC.

This chain joins TRBV15 and TRBJ2-3; D possibly corresponds to TRBD1 (5 bases). The CDR3 runs to 18 residues. Germline V CDR1 and CDR2: LNHNV, YYDKDF (reference sequence). Trimming stripped 1 base from V and 3 bases from J, with 20 bases between. CDR3 nucleotides: TGTGCCACCAGCAGAGTGGGGCGAGGCAGTAAGACTACAGATACGCAGTATTTT. Protein sequence: CATSRVGRGSKTTDTQYF.

This chain connects TRBV2 to TRBJ1-1; D is perhaps TRBD1 (6 bases). The CDR3 consists of 14 residues. Between the trimmed V and J ends, which lost 6 bases and 7 bases, there was a span of 18 bases. Germline V CDR1 and CDR2: SNHLY, FYNNEI. CDR3 protein: CASRGDTLSYEAFF. For the CDR3, the DNA is TGTGCCAGCAGGGGGGACACTTTATCATATGAAGCTTTCTTT.

The chain joins TRBV6-9 to TRBJ1-5; tentative D call: TRBD1 (5 bases). This CDR3 has 16 residues. The germline V gene has CDR1 MNHGY and CDR2 SVAAGI. V lost 6 bases to trimming and J lost 3 bases, with 18 bases between them. In DNA form, the CDR3 reads TGTGCCAGCAGATACGGGACTGACTCTGACAATCAGCCCCAGCATTTT. Translating gives CASRYGTDSDNQPQHF.

This chain uses TRBV5-5 with TRBJ1-4; weak D call: TRBD1 (6 bases). CDR1 and CDR2 from the germline V gene are SGHKS and YYEKEE (reference sequence). The CDR3 totals 14 residues. V lost 7 bases and J 3 bases, leaving 13 bases between the germline ends. As DNA, the CDR3 is TGTGCCAGCGGCATACAGGGTCCTAATGAAAAACTGTTTTTT. Protein product: CASGIQGPNEKLFF.

CDR3 protein: CAWSAGRGETQYF. DNA of the CDR3: TGTGCCTGGAGTGCCGGGAGGGGAGAGACCCAGTACTTC. This chain uses TRBV30 with TRBJ2-5, with 8 bases fitting TRBD2. The V gene's germline CDR1 is GTSNPN and CDR2 SVGIG (reference sequence). The CDR3 is 13 residues long. Trimming at V came to 1 base and at J to 4 bases, leaving 2 bases not matched to a gene.

This sequence joins TRBV7-9 and TRBJ2-1; 12 nucleotides line up with TRBD2. The CDR3 extends over 15 amino acids. V lost 5 bases and J lost 2; bases outside the gene matches: 1. Germline V gene data show CDR1 as SEHNR and CDR2 as FQNEAQ (reference sequence). CDR3 amino acids: CASSASGRAYNEQFF. The CDR3 bases are TGTGCCAGCAGCGCTAGCGGGAGGGCCTACAATGAGCAGTTCTTC.

The gene calls are TRBV28 and TRBJ2-2; D might be TRBD2 (5 bases). V lost 5 bases and J 4 bases, leaving 11 bases between the germline ends. CDR1 and CDR2 from the germline V gene are MDHEN and SYDVKM. The CDR3 consists of 14 residues. CDR3 sequence: CASSPGFATGELFF. Here the CDR3 DNA reads TGTGCCAGCAGTCCGGGGTTTGCCACCGGGGAGCTGTTTTTT.

The rearrangement uses TRBV7-9 and TRBJ2-2, with a tentative D call TRBD2 (5 bases). Germline values: CDR1 SEHNR, CDR2 FQNEAQ (reference sequence). The CDR3 length is 14 residues. The V end was cut by 6 bases, the J end by 8 bases, with 16 bases between. CDR3 protein: CASREVSRTGELFF. CDR3 nucleotides: TGTGCCAGCAGGGAGGTCAGTCGGACTGGGGAGCTGTTTTTT. The full variable domain, with the rest looked up from reference TRBV7-9 and TRBJ2-2, is DTGVSQNPRHKITKRGQNVTFRCDPISEHNRLYWYRQTLGQGPEFLTYFQNEAQLEKSRLLSDRFSAERPKGSFSTLEIQRTEQGDSAMYLCASREVSRTGELFFGEGSRLTVL.

CDR3: CASSSAGQLRQYF. The CDR3 bases are TGTGCCAGCAGTTCCGCGGGACAGTTGCGGCAGTACTTC. This rearrangement joins TRBV28 to TRBJ2-7; a possible D gene is TRBD1 (7 bases). This CDR3 spans 13 amino acids. CDR1 is MDHEN and CDR2 is SYDVKM in the germline V gene. The V and J ends lost 4 bases and 9 bases respectively, with 16 bases between them.

The gene calls are TRBV27 and TRBJ1-1; tentatively, D is TRBD1 (5 bases). Between the trimmed V and J ends, which lost 6 bases and 4 bases, there was a span of 12 bases. The CDR3 is 13 residues long. Germline V gene data show CDR1 as MNHEY and CDR2 as SMNVEV (reference sequence). The CDR3: CASSEDGTTEAFF. The CDR3 DNA reads as TGTGCCAGCAGCGAAGACGGGACCACTGAAGCTTTCTTT.

This rearrangement joins TRBV19 to TRBJ1-5; D not resolved. The CDR3 is 14 residues long. Trimming took off 5 bases at V and 0 bases at J, with 8 bases between the two ends. Germline CDR1 is LNHDA and CDR2 is SQIVND (reference sequence). This CDR3 reads CASSLVNSNQPQHF. The CDR3 DNA is TGTGCCAGTAGTCTGGTCAATAGCAATCAGCCCCAGCATTTT.

This clone has just one count. This chain uses TRBV5-1 with TRBJ2-3; D remains unclear. There are 14 residues in the CDR3. With 4 bases removed from V and 2 bases from J, the gap between germline ends came to 11 bases. The germline CDR1 and CDR2 sequences are SGHRS and YFSETQ. CDR3 in DNA: TGCGCCAGCAGCCAAGCGACCCCCACAGATACGCAGTATTTT. Translation gives CASSQATPTDTQYF.

J is TRBJ2-1 and V is TRBV28; perhaps TRBD2 as D (6 bases). Per germline, CDR1 MDHEN and CDR2 SYDVKM. Trimming took off 5 bases at V and 2 bases at J, with 10 bases between the two ends. This CDR3 is 14 amino acids long. CDR3 nucleotides: TGTGCCAGCAGTGGGCCTAGCGCCTACAATGAGCAGTTCTTC. This sequence encodes CASSGPSAYNEQFF.

This clone appeared a single time. The chain employs TRBV5-1 and TRBJ2-7; no definite D call. CDR3 length equals 14 residues. Germline CDR1 reads SGHRS; CDR2 reads YFSETQ. Trimming cost V 4 bases and J 1 base, with 12 bases left between them. CDR3 residues: CASSPTFLSYEQYF. CDR3 sequence (DNA): TGCGCCAGCAGCCCCACCTTTTTATCCTACGAGCAGTACTTC.

This chain links TRBV7-9 with TRBJ2-1; D unclear. This CDR3 region has 18 residues. Trimming cost V 2 bases and J 0 bases, with 17 bases left between them. CDR1 and CDR2 from the germline V gene are SEHNR and FQNEAQ (reference sequence). CDR3 in amino acids: CASSLLHGALSSYNEQFF. Here the CDR3 DNA reads TGTGCCAGCAGCTTATTGCACGGAGCCCTCAGCTCCTACAATGAGCAGTTCTTC.

The chain is built from TRBV6-1 and TRBJ2-7; 9 nucleotides line up with TRBD1. The CDR3 sequence is 13 residues long. Per germline, CDR1 MNHNS and CDR2 SASEGT. J lost 4 bases, V lost 5 bases, and 3 bases had no gene match. CDR3 residues: CASSWTGAYEQYF. DNA of the CDR3: TGTGCCAGCAGTTGGACAGGGGCGTACGAGCAGTACTTC.

The chain uses TRBV19 and TRBJ1-5; 8 bases match TRBD1. Germline V lookup: CDR1 LNHDA, CDR2 SQIVND (reference sequence). V trimming: 3 bases; J trimming: 10 bases; junction bases outside the gene matches: 8. The CDR3 sequence is 14 residues long. This chain's CDR3 is CASSMGQVPQPQHF. For the CDR3, the DNA is TGTGCCAGTAGTATGGGACAGGTGCCACAACCCCAGCATTTT.

The V gene is TRBV5-4, the J gene TRBJ2-1; 12 bases fit TRBD2. The CDR3 runs 15 residues. Germline V gene lookup returns CDR1 SGHNT and CDR2 YYREEE (reference sequence). J was trimmed by 12 bases and V by 4 bases; bases with no gene match: 11. This chain's CDR3 is CASSQTSGRIDGQFF. DNA for the CDR3: TGTGCCAGCAGCCAGACTAGCGGGAGAATCGATGGGCAGTTCTTC. Supplemented by reference TRBV5-4 and TRBJ2-1, the full variable domain reads ETGVTQSPTHLIKTRGQQVTLRCSSQSGHNTVSWYQQALGQGPQFIFQYYREEENGRGNFPPRFSGLQFPNYSSELNVNALELDDSALYLCASSQTSGRIDGQFFGPGTRLTVL.

CDR3 residues: CAISATGANTGELFF. The CDR3 nucleotides are TGTGCCATCAGCGCAACAGGGGCGAACACCGGGGAGCTGTTTTTT. The rearrangement uses TRBV10-3 and TRBJ2-2; TRBD1 aligns across 7 bases. Per the germline V gene, CDR1 is ENHRY and CDR2 is SYGVKD. The CDR3 sequence is 15 residues long. The J segment lost 0 bases and the V segment lost 6 bases, leaving 4 bases of the junction unmatched.

V usage is TRBV11-3 and J usage is TRBJ2-1; possibly TRBD1 for D (6 bases). The CDR3 has 15 residues. V was pared by 4 bases and J by 5 bases, with 15 bases between. Germline values: CDR1 SGHNT, CDR2 YENEEA. Here the CDR3 reads CASSSLRDIHNEQFF. In DNA form, the CDR3 reads TGTGCCAGCAGCTCCCTCCGGGACATACACAATGAGCAGTTCTTC.

This sequence joins TRBV9 and TRBJ2-1; D unresolved. Trimming took 3 bases from V and 9 from J, leaving 13 bases between them. CDR1 is SGDLS and CDR2 is YYNGEE in the germline V gene. CDR3 size: 13 residues. DNA for the CDR3: TGTGCCAGCAGCGGGACCGCGCCCGGTGAGCAGTTCTTC. This gives the protein CASSGTAPGEQFF. Drawing the rest from reference TRBV9 and TRBJ2-1, the complete variable domain is DSGVTQTPKHLITATGQRVTLRCSPRSGDLSVYWYQQSLDQGLQFLIQYYNGEERAKGNILERFSAQQFPDLHSELNLSSLELGDSALYFCASSGTAPGEQFFGPGTRLTVL.

This clone was seen only once. The CDR3 nucleotides are TGCGCCAGCAGCCAAGGAAATCTAGGGTTCGCAACTAATGAAAAACTGTTTTTT. It codes for CASSQGNLGFATNEKLFF. This chain connects TRBV4-3 to TRBJ1-4; D is uncertain. Germline CDR1 and CDR2: LGHNA and YSLEER. The length of the CDR3 is 18 residues. V lost 1 base and J 0 bases, leaving 15 bases between the germline ends.

This clone was observed once. The genes are TRBV10-3 and TRBJ1-1, with D maybe TRBD1 (5 bases). The CDR3 loop spans 12 amino acids. V was shortened by 0 bases and J by 10 bases, with 9 bases between the two germline ends. Germline CDR1 and CDR2: ENHRY and SYGVKD. The CDR3 DNA sequence: TGTGCCATCAGTGAGTCCAGGGTCGGAGCTTTCTTT. It specifies CAISESRVGAFF.